A single T cell receptor (beta chain) is shown here with its context. No antigen is known for it. The length of the CDR3 is 16 residues. The V gene lost 0 bases and the J gene lost 8 bases, with 19 bases spanning the gap. Germline lookup yields CDR1 LGHNA and CDR2 YSLEER. This record belongs to a study of OX40 agonist ivuxolimab in advanced cancers. Study summary: Patients received the agonistic anti-OX40 (CD134) antibody ivuxolimab. Across the patients, intravenous ivuxolimab was delivered every 2 weeks at 0.01 to 10 mg/kg. General study findings and limits: Antigen specificity remained undetermined for the expanded peripheral T cells.

Anyone with autoimmune disease history or systemic immunosuppression was excluded. The assay was immunoSEQ multiplex PCR, and TCRdb's table has in-frame clones only and misses some. The sample lists 9,500 to 15,000 clones; roughly two thirds were seen once. This TCR was sampled from an adult with an advanced solid tumor such as melanoma, head and neck, liver or kidney cancer. The gene calls are TRBV4-3 and TRBJ1-2; a possible D gene is TRBD1 (6 bases). The specimen comprised CD4+ or CD8+ T cells sorted from blood, sampled in a trial of the OX40 agonist ivuxolimab. CDR3 amino acids: CASSQESLAGGGGYTF. The CDR3 nucleotides are TGCGCCAGCAGCCAAGAAAGTCTGGCCGGGGGCGGCGGCTACACCTTC.